This record covers a single TCR beta chain. The table came from immunoSEQ multiplex PCR; TCRdb's copy has only in-frame clones and leaves some out. The table lists roughly 76,000 clones, approximately 86% of them singletons. This sample is drawn from a study of technical replicates of blood from a handful of donors. The sequenced sample was PBMCs. The clonotype was recovered from a human donor in good health. Some clones in this sample may be carry-over from other donors' samples.

CDR3 bases: TGTGCCAGTAGTACCGCCGGAGGGTTCTATGGCTACACCTTC. Translated: CASSTAGGFYGYTF. The genes are TRBV19 and TRBJ1-2; D gene ambiguous. The germline CDR1 and CDR2 sequences are LNHDA and SQIVND (reference sequence). V lost 4 bases and J lost 4, with 13 bases in between. This CDR3 comprises 14 residues. The full variable domain, with the rest looked up from reference TRBV19 and TRBJ1-2, is DGGITQSPKYLFRKEGQNVTLSCEQNLNHDAMYWYRQDPGQGLRLIYYSQIVNDFQKGDIAEGYSVSREKKESFPLTVTSAQKNPTAFYLCASSTAGGFYGYTFGSGTRLTVV.